In its sample, the clone carrying this T cell receptor beta chain ranks as medium-sized. Its specificity is unknown. These data come from a study of memory CD4+ T cells and cytomegalovirus serostatus. Study summary: Of the healthy Belgian adults, under 10 were CMV seropositive and 20 to 25 seronegative.

Germline V gene sequence: CDR1 MNHEY, CDR2 SMNVEV (reference sequence). Trimming shortened V by 6 bases and J by 6 bases, and 18 bases separated the two germline ends. The CDR3 totals 15 residues. Study results and caveats: CMV serostatus prediction reached median AUC around 0.95, or 0.9 with US-trained model.

Per the original methods: After removing out-of-frame reads, 2 million to 2.5 million distinct TCRbeta sequences remained. Sequencing was performed with immunoSEQ multiplex PCR; in TCRdb, only in-frame clones are kept and a portion is missing. V, J and clone size derive from that table, while D and trimming were established from the DNA sequence. The table records around 44,000 clones, 76% of them present only once. Single viable CD3+CD4+CD8-CD45RO+ cells were sorted as the memory CD4+ T cells. Serostatus was set by detecting CMV pp150, pp28, p38, p52 IgG. The source is an adult in good health and CMV-seronegative. The sequenced sample was memory CD4+ T cells from blood. The chain links TRBV27 to TRBJ2-1; D is possibly TRBD1 or TRBD2 (5 bases each). As DNA, the CDR3 is TGTGCCAGCAGACCTCCGGGACCCAGGGCCAATGAGCAGTTCTTC. This codes for CASRPPGPRANEQFF.